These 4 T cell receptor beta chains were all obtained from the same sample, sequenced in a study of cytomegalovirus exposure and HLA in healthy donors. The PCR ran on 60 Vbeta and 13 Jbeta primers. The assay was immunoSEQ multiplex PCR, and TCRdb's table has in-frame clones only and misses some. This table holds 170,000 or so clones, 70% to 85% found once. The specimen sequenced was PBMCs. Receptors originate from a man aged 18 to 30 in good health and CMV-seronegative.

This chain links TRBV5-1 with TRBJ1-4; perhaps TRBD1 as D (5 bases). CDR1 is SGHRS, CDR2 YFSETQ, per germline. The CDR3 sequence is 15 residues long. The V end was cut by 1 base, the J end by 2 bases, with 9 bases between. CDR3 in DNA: TGCGCCAGCAGCTTGTCCGCAGGGACTAATGAAAAACTGTTTTTT. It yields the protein CASSLSAGTNEKLFF.

CDR3 nucleotide sequence: TGTGCCAGCAGGAACCTGGGGGCGGATGGCTACACCTTC. Translating it yields CASRNLGADGYTF. This chain links TRBV6-5 with TRBJ1-2; possibly TRBD1 for D (6 bases). Trimming removed 6 bases from V and 6 bases from J, with 14 bases in between. The CDR3 extends over 13 amino acids. CDR1 is MNHEY, CDR2 SVGAGI, per germline.

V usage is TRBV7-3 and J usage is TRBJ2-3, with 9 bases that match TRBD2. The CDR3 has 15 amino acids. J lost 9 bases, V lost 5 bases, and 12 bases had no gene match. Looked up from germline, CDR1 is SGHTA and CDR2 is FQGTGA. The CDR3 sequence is CASSPNSPAGGTQYF. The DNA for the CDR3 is TGTGCCAGCAGCCCGAACTCCCCAGCGGGAGGCACGCAGTATTTT.

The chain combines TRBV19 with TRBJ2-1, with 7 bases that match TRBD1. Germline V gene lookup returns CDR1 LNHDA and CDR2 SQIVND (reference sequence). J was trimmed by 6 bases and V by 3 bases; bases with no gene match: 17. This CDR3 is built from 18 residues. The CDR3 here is CASSIFYGKGANSNEQFF. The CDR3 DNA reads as TGTGCCAGTAGTATTTTTTACGGTAAGGGGGCCAATTCCAATGAGCAGTTCTTC.